These T cell receptor beta chains were read from a single sample in a study of T cells in Graves' hyperthyroidism and ophthalmopathy. TCRdb recomputed calls from the multiplex PCR reads with MiXCR, one row per CDR3 protein. Of approximately 600,000 distinct CDR3 sequences listed, approximately 15% are singletons. Sequencing was performed on blood. The receptors were sampled from a woman in her thirties or forties with Graves' ophthalmopathy. The CDR3 runs from the conserved cysteine through the conserved F or W. The order of the fields is clone size, V gene, CDR3 length, CDR3 protein. Clone size, where shown, is once, few, many, or a class for clones that have expanded.

clone_size: many; v_call: TRBV19; cdr3_length: 14; cdr3_aa: CASSIAGGIETQYF
clone_size: many; v_call: TRBV27; cdr3_length: 14; cdr3_aa: CASSLVGARETQYF
clone_size: -; v_call: TRBV7-9; cdr3_length: 15; cdr3_aa: CASSLGGTANYGYTF
clone_size: few; v_call: TRBV5-6; cdr3_length: 15; cdr3_aa: CASSLYRGRNQPQHF
clone_size: many; v_call: TRBV5-8; cdr3_length: 13; cdr3_aa: CASGQGPLRPQHF
clone_size: many; v_call: TRBV27; cdr3_length: 13; cdr3_aa: CATMRGDDYGYTF
clone_size: -; v_call: TRBV10-3; cdr3_length: 16; cdr3_aa: CAITRGTEQIYNEQFF
clone_size: few; v_call: TRBV5-1; cdr3_length: 13; cdr3_aa: CASRRTTGDGYTF
clone_size: few; v_call: TRBV30; cdr3_length: 13; cdr3_aa: CAWMDASSYEQYF
clone_size: many; v_call: TRBV3-1; cdr3_length: 14; cdr3_aa: CASSQAIGSETQYF
clone_size: many; v_call: TRBV28; cdr3_length: 14; cdr3_aa: CASSLTSESGELFF
clone_size: many; v_call: TRBV27; cdr3_length: 16; cdr3_aa: CASSFLGGGSGTEAFF
clone_size: many; v_call: TRBV6-2/TRBV6-3; cdr3_length: 14; cdr3_aa: CASRGPWPNQPQHF
clone_size: many; v_call: TRBV7-3; cdr3_length: 16; cdr3_aa: CASSQVASGDTGELFF
clone_size: -; v_call: TRBV29-1; cdr3_length: 12; cdr3_aa: CSSYLAGGEQYF
clone_size: -; v_call: TRBV20-1; cdr3_length: 14; cdr3_aa: CSAEPPGQGYEQYF
clone_size: many; v_call: TRBV6-5; cdr3_length: 14; cdr3_aa: CASRSQRQEKEAFF
clone_size: -; v_call: TRBV3-1; cdr3_length: 14; cdr3_aa: CASSQGDVADTQYF
clone_size: few; v_call: TRBV9; cdr3_length: 12; cdr3_aa: CASSAGLAEQFF
clone_size: few; v_call: TRBV11-2; cdr3_length: 18; cdr3_aa: CASSFPLGSSVPPYEQYF
clone_size: many; v_call: TRBV24-1; cdr3_length: 12; cdr3_aa: CATRDTYNEQFF
clone_size: many; v_call: TRBV6-1; cdr3_length: 15; cdr3_aa: CASSELGQGSGELFF
clone_size: few; v_call: TRBV27; cdr3_length: 15; cdr3_aa: CASSLSFGGQETQYF
clone_size: -; v_call: TRBV10-3; cdr3_length: 14; cdr3_aa: CAISVLAGEDEQYF
clone_size: once; v_call: TRBV20-1; cdr3_length: 14; cdr3_aa: CSAVDAGHLYEQYF
clone_size: many; v_call: TRBV12-3/TRBV12-4; cdr3_length: 14; cdr3_aa: CASSLAGGGYEQYF
clone_size: few; v_call: TRBV3-1; cdr3_length: 14; cdr3_aa: CASNPAGDQETQYF
clone_size: many; v_call: TRBV29-1; cdr3_length: 14; cdr3_aa: CSARTSPSVDTQYF
clone_size: many; v_call: TRBV12-3/TRBV12-4; cdr3_length: 11; cdr3_aa: CASSLGQKRFF
clone_size: many; v_call: TRBV9; cdr3_length: 15; cdr3_aa: CASSAMGTGRGEQYF
clone_size: few; v_call: TRBV4-3; cdr3_length: 15; cdr3_aa: CASSQTIGTPYGYTF
clone_size: few; v_call: TRBV20-1; cdr3_length: 13; cdr3_aa: CSAGGGNNEKLFF
clone_size: many; v_call: TRBV20-1; cdr3_length: 11; cdr3_aa: CSAQGWGTQYF
clone_size: once; v_call: TRBV14; cdr3_length: 16; cdr3_aa: CASSQVGGSGANVLTF
clone_size: many; v_call: TRBV29-1; cdr3_length: 13; cdr3_aa: CSGRGALTGELFF
clone_size: many; v_call: TRBV20-1; cdr3_length: 13; cdr3_aa: CSATWESSYEQYF
clone_size: few; v_call: TRBV20-1; cdr3_length: 12; cdr3_aa: CSALSRGYEQYF
clone_size: many; v_call: TRBV6-5; cdr3_length: 16; cdr3_aa: CASSYYRTGGNYGYTF
clone_size: few; v_call: TRBV5-4; cdr3_length: 14; cdr3_aa: CASSRGGIRTEAFF
clone_size: few; v_call: TRBV11-2; cdr3_length: 16; cdr3_aa: CASSLGFRGVNTEAFF
clone_size: many; v_call: TRBV6-1; cdr3_length: 14; cdr3_aa: CASRTGGVAGELFF
clone_size: many; v_call: TRBV6-5; cdr3_length: 14; cdr3_aa: CASSYQGDPYEQYF
clone_size: many; v_call: TRBV19; cdr3_length: 16; cdr3_aa: CASTPNDGGLNTEAFF
clone_size: -; v_call: TRBV20-1; cdr3_length: 13; cdr3_aa: CSARGGSFYEQYF
clone_size: -; v_call: TRBV20-1; cdr3_length: 16; cdr3_aa: CSAAVGGHLAKNIQYF
clone_size: -; v_call: TRBV7-2; cdr3_length: 15; cdr3_aa: CASSQSSYSNQPQHF
clone_size: many; v_call: TRBV7-9; cdr3_length: 14; cdr3_aa: CASSWGLEQETQYF
clone_size: -; v_call: TRBV6-5; cdr3_length: 14; cdr3_aa: CASTWTGSTYEQYF
clone_size: few; v_call: TRBV7-2; cdr3_length: 14; cdr3_aa: CASSGHYSNQPQHF
clone_size: many; v_call: TRBV19; cdr3_length: 14; cdr3_aa: CASSIAGWNQPQHF
clone_size: many; v_call: TRBV12-3/TRBV12-4; cdr3_length: 16; cdr3_aa: CASRSRRDQSTDTQYF
clone_size: many; v_call: TRBV28; cdr3_length: 17; cdr3_aa: CASSLIGLADYHYEQYF
clone_size: many; v_call: TRBV12-3/TRBV12-4; cdr3_length: 15; cdr3_aa: CASSRPIEAKNIQYF
clone_size: many; v_call: TRBV11-2; cdr3_length: 14; cdr3_aa: CASSLVEGTDGYTF
clone_size: -; v_call: TRBV28; cdr3_length: 14; cdr3_aa: CASHEKGAGNTIYF